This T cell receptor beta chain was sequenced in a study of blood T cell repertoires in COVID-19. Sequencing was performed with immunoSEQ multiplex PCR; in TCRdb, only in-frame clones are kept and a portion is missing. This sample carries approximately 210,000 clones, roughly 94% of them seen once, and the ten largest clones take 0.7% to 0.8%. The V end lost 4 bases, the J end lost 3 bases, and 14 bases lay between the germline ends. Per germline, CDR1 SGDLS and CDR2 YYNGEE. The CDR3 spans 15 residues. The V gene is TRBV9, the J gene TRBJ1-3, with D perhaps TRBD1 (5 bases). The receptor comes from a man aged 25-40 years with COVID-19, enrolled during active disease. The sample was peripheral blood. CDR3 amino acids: CASSPGGVRGNTIYF. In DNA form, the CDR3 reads TGTGCCAGCAGCCCAGGAGGGGTTCGTGGAAACACCATATATTTT.